Shown below are 20 T cell receptor beta chains from a single sample sequenced in a study of T cells in Graves' hyperthyroidism and ophthalmopathy. Amplification of TCR beta CDR3 regions used RNA as the template. HTBI primers were used for first-round RT-PCR of the TCR CDR3. TCRdb reprocessed the multiplex PCR reads via MiXCR and lists one record per CDR3 protein. The sample has fewer than 650,000 distinct CDR3 sequences; roughly 14% are singletons. Sequenced input: blood. These receptors originate from a woman in her 40s with Graves' ophthalmopathy.

Regarding this clonotype: This may be a read error, as it is one base from a much larger clone. The chain is built from TRBV7-8 and TRBJ2-7; tentatively, D is TRBD2 (6 bases). Germline lookup yields CDR1 SGHVS and CDR2 FQNEAQ. The CDR3 length is 15 residues. The CDR3 DNA reads as TGTGCCAGCAGCCTCGACCGGGAGTACTCCTACGGGCAGTACTTC. As protein: CASSLDREYSYGQYF.

This clonotype was found many times. The genes are TRBV2 and TRBJ2-7; perhaps TRBD2 as D (7 bases). Trimming shortened V by 11 bases and J by 2 bases, and 16 bases separated the two germline ends. The length of the CDR3 is 13 residues. The germline gives CDR1 SNHLY, CDR2 FYNNEI. The CDR3 nucleotides are TGTGCCGGCACCACAGGGAGGGCCTACGAGCAGTACTTC. Residues: CAGTTGRAYEQYF. Looking up the rest from reference TRBV2 and TRBJ2-7 gives the full variable domain: EPEVTQTPSHQVTQMGQEVILRCVPISNHLYFYWYRQILGQKVEFLVSFYNNEISEKSEIFDDQFSVERPDGSNFTLKIRSTKLEDSAMYFCAGTTGRAYEQYFGPGTRLTVT.

This clonotype was recorded only once. V and J are TRBV6-2 or TRBV6-3 and TRBJ2-7; 8 bases align to TRBD1. Germline values: CDR1 MNHEY, CDR2 SVGEGT. The CDR3 contains 17 residues. With V trimmed by 6 bases and J by 2 bases, 15 bases remained unmatched. The CDR3 DNA follows: TGTGCCAGCAGAAGGACAGGGCGGGCGGGGAATACCTACGAGCAGTACTTC. Translating it yields CASRRTGRAGNTYEQYF.

This clonotype was found many times. The CDR3 spells CASMDLLGETQYF. The CDR3 nucleotides read TGTGCCAGCATGGACCTACTAGGGGAGACCCAGTACTTC. The chain links TRBV27 to TRBJ2-5; D perhaps matches TRBD2 (5 bases). The V end was cut by 7 bases, the J end by 5 bases, with 14 bases between. Germline V gene data show CDR1 as MNHEY and CDR2 as SMNVEV (reference sequence). The CDR3 is made up of 13 amino acids.

This clonotype was counted at least ten times. The chain uses TRBV27 and TRBJ1-6, with 7 bases fitting TRBD1. Germline CDR1 MNHEY, CDR2 SMNVEV (reference sequence). This CDR3 contains 14 residues. Trimming cost V 8 bases and J 6 bases; bases outside gene matches: 7. CDR3 amino acids: CASSRDRSNSPLHF. The CDR3 coding sequence is TGTGCCAGCTCCCGGGACAGAAGTAATTCACCCCTCCACTTT.

This clonotype was seen ten or more times. The chain has TRBV6-2 or TRBV6-3 and TRBJ2-5; 7 bases match TRBD1. CDR1 is MNHEY, CDR2 SVGEGT, per germline. V lost 5 bases and J lost 5; bases outside the gene matches: 14. The CDR3 is 16 residues long. The DNA of the CDR3 is TGTGCCAGCAGTGGACGACAGGGTATGGGCGAGGAGACCCAGTACTTC. Its translation is CASSGRQGMGEETQYF.

This clonotype turned up a few times. This sequence joins TRBV7-9 and TRBJ2-5; 7 bases line up with TRBD2. V shed 2 bases, J shed 2 bases, and the junction held 2 bases outside the gene matches. Germline V gene lookup returns CDR1 SEHNR and CDR2 FQNEAQ (reference sequence). This CDR3 has 14 residues. The chain's CDR3 is CASSLPGGQETQYF. CDR3 coding DNA: TGTGCCAGCAGCTTACCCGGGGGGCAAGAGACCCAGTACTTC.

The chain recombines TRBV28 with TRBJ2-5, with a possible D match to TRBD1 (7 bases). The germline V gene encodes CDR1 MDHEN and CDR2 SYDVKM. The CDR3 extends over 15 amino acids. The V end lost 5 bases, the J end lost 1 base, and 14 bases lay between the germline ends. CDR3 in DNA: TGTGCCAGCAGTCGACAGGGAGGTCCCCAAGAGACCCAGTACTTC. This translates into CASSRQGGPQETQYF.

This clonotype appeared many times. This chain links TRBV29-1 with TRBJ1-2; the match to TRBD1 covers 7 bases. Trimming removed 4 bases from V and 3 bases from J; junction bases left unmatched: 8. Germline CDR1 is SQVTM and CDR2 is ANQGSEA. The CDR3 consists of 14 residues. CDR3 sequence reads: CSVVLWDRYYGYTF. CDR3 sequence (DNA): TGCAGCGTTGTTTTGTGGGACAGATACTATGGCTACACCTTC.

This clonotype appeared many times. V is TRBV24-1 and J is TRBJ2-7; possible D gene TRBD1, 5 bases. This CDR3 contains 13 residues. V lost 4 bases and J 2 bases, leaving 8 bases between the germline ends. CDR1 and CDR2 (germline): KGHDR, SFDVKD. In DNA form, the CDR3 reads TGTGCCACCAGTGACGGACACGCCTACGAGCAGTACTTC. Translated: CATSDGHAYEQYF.

This clonotype was observed a few times. V is TRBV3-1 and J is TRBJ2-7, with D perhaps matching TRBD1 (5 bases). Trimming took off 0 bases at V and 4 bases at J, with 7 bases between the two ends. In germline, CDR1 is LGHDT, CDR2 YNNKEL (reference sequence). This CDR3 has 13 residues. This CDR3 reads CASSQENRYEQYF. CDR3 DNA: TGTGCCAGCAGCCAAGAAAACAGGTACGAGCAGTACTTC.

This chain links TRBV30 with TRBJ2-4; 7 bases fit TRBD1. V trimming: 3 bases; J trimming: 5 bases; junction bases outside the gene matches: 4. The CDR3 consists of 13 residues. Looked up from germline, CDR1 is GTSNPN and CDR2 is SVGIG (reference sequence). CDR3 in DNA: TGTGCCTGGAGGGGGCAGGGGGAAAACATTCAGTACTTC. Its translation is CAWRGQGENIQYF. Together with reference TRBV30 and TRBJ2-4, the CDR3 gives the full variable domain: SQTIHQWPATLVQPVGSPLSLECTVEGTSNPNLYWYRQAAGRGLQLLFYSVGIGQISSEVPQNLSASRPQDRQFILSSKKLLLSDSGFYLCAWRGQGENIQYFGAGTRLSVL.

This clonotype showed up many times. The rearrangement links TRBV2 to TRBJ2-2; TRBD1 matches 7 bases. The germline V gene encodes CDR1 SNHLY and CDR2 FYNNEI. V trimming: 7 bases; J trimming: 5 bases; junction bases outside the gene matches: 7. This CDR3 comprises 14 residues. For the CDR3, the DNA is TGTGCCAGCACCGCACAGGGGAGAACCGGGGAGCTGTTTTTT. This translates into CASTAQGRTGELFF. Using reference TRBV2 and TRBJ2-2 for the parts outside the CDR3, the full variable domain is EPEVTQTPSHQVTQMGQEVILRCVPISNHLYFYWYRQILGQKVEFLVSFYNNEISEKSEIFDDQFSVERPDGSNFTLKIRSTKLEDSAMYFCASTAQGRTGELFFGEGSRLTVL.

At least ten counts were recorded for this clonotype. The chain couples TRBV9 to TRBJ1-1, with D hard to call. This CDR3 is built from 13 residues. Germline lookup yields CDR1 SGDLS and CDR2 YYNGEE. V lost 2 bases, J lost 1 base, and 6 bases lay in between. CDR3: CASSVNKNTEAFF. The CDR3, as DNA: TGTGCCAGCAGCGTCAACAAGAACACTGAAGCTTTCTTT.

Ten or more counts support this clonotype. J is TRBJ1-3 and V is TRBV10-3, with no clear D. Germline V lookup: CDR1 ENHRY, CDR2 SYGVKD. V lost 6 bases and J 0 bases, leaving 6 bases between the germline ends. The CDR3 has 13 amino acids. This CDR3 is CAIRISSGNTIYF. The CDR3 DNA reads TGTGCCATCAGGATAAGCTCTGGAAACACCATATATTTT.

In this sample, this clonotype turned up many times. V usage is TRBV6-1 and J usage is TRBJ2-7; TRBD2 is a possible D gene (5 bases). Germline V gene sequence: CDR1 MNHNS, CDR2 SASEGT. The CDR3 totals 14 residues. Between the trimmed V and J ends, which lost 3 bases and 4 bases, there was a span of 13 bases. The CDR3 loop reads CASSETGSMYEQYF. The CDR3 DNA reads TGTGCCAGCAGTGAGACTGGGAGTATGTACGAGCAGTACTTC.

This clonotype was found many times. CDR3 nucleotide sequence: TGTGCCAGCAGGAGGGGGAGGAGCTCCTACGAGCAGTACTTC. Translation: CASRRGRSSYEQYF. This chain uses TRBV6-1 with TRBJ2-7; D possibly uses TRBD1 or TRBD2 (6 bases each). V was shortened by 6 bases and J by 0 bases, with 12 bases between the two germline ends. Germline-derived CDR1 and CDR2 are MNHNS and SASEGT. This CDR3 has 14 amino acids.

The sample holds many counts of this clonotype. The chain uses TRBV28 and TRBJ1-1; maybe TRBD1 (6 bases). V was shortened by 10 bases and J by 0 bases, with 15 bases between the two germline ends. CDR3 length: 14 residues. Germline CDR1 and CDR2: MDHEN and SYDVKM. CDR3 residues: CATVTDRLNTEAFF. The DNA of the CDR3 is TGTGCCACCGTCACGGACAGATTGAACACTGAAGCTTTCTTT.

This clonotype came up a few times. The genes are TRBV20-1 and TRBJ2-7; perhaps TRBD2 as D (5 bases). The CDR3 sequence is 16 residues long. Germline lookup yields CDR1 DFQATT and CDR2 SNEGSKA (reference sequence). V lost 0 bases to trimming and J lost 2 bases, with 17 bases between them. The CDR3 protein is CSARDPLDPLPYEQYF. CDR3 in DNA: TGCAGTGCTAGAGATCCACTAGACCCTCTACCCTACGAGCAGTACTTC.

This clonotype was recorded at least ten times. Relative to the germline gene, one junction end is altered; a read error may explain this. The V call is TRBV5-1, the J call TRBJ1-1; D is unclear. The CDR3 is made up of 13 amino acids. Germline V gene sequence: CDR1 SGHRS, CDR2 YFSETQ. The CDR3 DNA follows: TGTGCCAGCAGCCTCCGGGTGAACACTGAAGCTTTCTTT. Protein: CASSLRVNTEAFF. Drawing the rest from reference TRBV5-1 and TRBJ1-1, the complete variable domain is KAGVTQTPRYLIKTRGQQVTLSCSPISGHRSVSWYQQTPGQGLQFLFEYFSETQRNKGNFPGRFSGRQFSNSRSEMNVSTLELGDSALYLCASSLRVNTEAFFGQGTRLTVV.